The clone carrying this T cell receptor (beta chain) appeared a single time. Its antigen is not identified. These data belong to a study of cytotoxic CD8 clonotypes in ibrutinib-treated CLL. Study conclusions and caveats: At ibrutinib response, clonality increased, and at progression it declined back toward baseline. The public clonotypes identified were infrequent and showed contraction or stability on treatment.

Trimming shortened V by 1 base and J by 4 bases, and 11 bases separated the two germline ends. The germline CDR1 and CDR2 sequences are SGHDT and YYEEEE. The CDR3 has 14 residues. Here immunoSEQ multiplex PCR was the method, and the copy in TCRdb shows in-frame clones only, minus some. The table has 150,000 to 200,000 clones, nearly 90% seen once. The sample was PBMCs, taken at disease progression, from a patient treated with ibrutinib. The origin of this receptor is a human donor with chronic lymphocytic leukemia. The chain recombines TRBV5-6 with TRBJ2-5, with unresolved D. Here the CDR3 reads CASSLRQTIETQYF. CDR3 sequence (DNA): TGTGCCAGCAGCTTGAGGCAGACGATAGAGACCCAGTACTTC.